Listed below are T cell receptor beta chains from one sample, sequenced in a study of T cells in Graves' hyperthyroidism and ophthalmopathy. One entry per CDR3 protein, called by TCRdb with MiXCR from the multiplex PCR reads. Found here are about 130,000 distinct CDR3 sequences, over 20% of them singletons; the top ten hold 65% to 80%. The specimen was blood. Receptors originate from a woman aged 45 to 65 with Graves' hyperthyroidism that later progressed to Graves' ophthalmopathy. Both conserved end residues are part of each CDR3. D genes are given only for firm matches. Clone sizes are given selectively: once, few, many, or a class where the clone is expanded.

d_gene: .
j_gene: TRBJ1-5
abundance: many
v_gene: TRBV7-9
CDR3aa: CASSRDSNQPQHF
CDR3nt: TGTGCCAGCAGCCGTGACAGCAATCAGCCCCAGCATTTT

d_gene: TRBD1
j_gene: TRBJ1-1
abundance: many
v_gene: TRBV5-1
CDR3aa: CASSVQGARNTEAFF
CDR3nt: TGCGCCAGCAGCGTACAGGGGGCACGAAACACTGAAGCTTTCTTT

d_gene: .
j_gene: TRBJ2-5
abundance: .
v_gene: TRBV7-8
CDR3aa: CASSLDRLRSSRYQETQYF
CDR3nt: TGTGCCAGCAGCTTAGATCGGTTAAGAAGCAGCAGATACCAAGAGACCCAGTACTTC

d_gene: .
j_gene: TRBJ1-2
abundance: many
v_gene: TRBV7-3
CDR3aa: CASSSLGGPPNYGYTF
CDR3nt: TGTGCCAGCAGCTCCTTGGGGGGTCCGCCTAACTATGGCTACACCTTC

d_gene: .
j_gene: TRBJ2-6
abundance: few
v_gene: TRBV5-1
CDR3aa: CASRLGRQGLSGANVLTF
CDR3nt: TGCGCCAGCAGGCTGGGGAGGCAAGGGCTCTCTGGGGCCAACGTCCTGACTTTC

d_gene: TRBD2
j_gene: TRBJ2-1
abundance: many
v_gene: TRBV12-3/TRBV12-4
CDR3aa: CASSLDASGRALGNEQFF
CDR3nt: TGTGCCAGCAGTTTAGACGCGAGCGGGAGGGCCCTTGGCAATGAGCAGTTCTTC

d_gene: .
j_gene: TRBJ2-2
abundance: .
v_gene: TRBV20-1
CDR3aa: CSASAYPGPSNTGELFF
CDR3nt: TGCAGTGCTAGTGCCTACCCGGGACCATCGAACACCGGGGAGCTGTTTTTT

d_gene: .
j_gene: TRBJ2-5
abundance: many
v_gene: TRBV7-9
CDR3aa: CASSLGPQKETQYF
CDR3nt: TGTGCCAGCAGCTTAGGGCCCCAAAAAGAGACCCAGTACTTC

d_gene: .
j_gene: TRBJ1-4
abundance: many
v_gene: TRBV11-2
CDR3aa: CASSLDGGTNEKLFF
CDR3nt: TGTGCCAGCAGCTTAGACGGGGGCACTAATGAAAAACTGTTTTTT

d_gene: .
j_gene: TRBJ2-1
abundance: .
v_gene: TRBV28
CDR3aa: CASSFRRRQMNNEQFF
CDR3nt: TGTGCCAGCAGTTTTAGGCGGAGGCAAATGAACAATGAGCAGTTCTTC

d_gene: .
j_gene: TRBJ1-2
abundance: many
v_gene: TRBV6-1
CDR3aa: CASSDSGLYGYTF
CDR3nt: TGTGCCAGCAGTGATTCAGGGCTCTATGGCTACACCTTC

d_gene: .
j_gene: TRBJ1-2
abundance: many
v_gene: TRBV11-2
CDR3aa: CASSLGVGQGFNYGYTF
CDR3nt: TGTGCCAGCAGCTTAGGAGTAGGGCAGGGGTTTAACTATGGCTACACCTTC

d_gene: TRBD1
j_gene: TRBJ1-1
abundance: .
v_gene: TRBV27
CDR3aa: CASSSGTGVEAFF
CDR3nt: TGTGCCAGCAGTAGCGGGACAGGGGTTGAAGCTTTCTTT

d_gene: TRBD1
j_gene: TRBJ2-5
abundance: few
v_gene: TRBV5-1
CDR3aa: CASRWDSFQETQYF
CDR3nt: TGCGCCAGCAGATGGGACAGTTTTCAAGAGACCCAGTACTTC

d_gene: TRBD1
j_gene: TRBJ2-7
abundance: many
v_gene: TRBV20-1
CDR3aa: CSARQGQSYEQYF
CDR3nt: TGCAGTGCGAGACAGGGGCAATCCTACGAGCAGTACTTC

d_gene: .
j_gene: TRBJ2-7
abundance: .
v_gene: TRBV20-1
CDR3aa: CSARAGGEYEQYF
CDR3nt: TGCAGTGCCAGAGCCGGGGGCGAATACGAGCAGTACTTC

d_gene: TRBD1
j_gene: TRBJ2-3
abundance: few
v_gene: TRBV6-1
CDR3aa: CASHGDRKADTQYF
CDR3nt: TGTGCCAGCCATGGGGACAGGAAAGCCGATACGCAGTATTTT